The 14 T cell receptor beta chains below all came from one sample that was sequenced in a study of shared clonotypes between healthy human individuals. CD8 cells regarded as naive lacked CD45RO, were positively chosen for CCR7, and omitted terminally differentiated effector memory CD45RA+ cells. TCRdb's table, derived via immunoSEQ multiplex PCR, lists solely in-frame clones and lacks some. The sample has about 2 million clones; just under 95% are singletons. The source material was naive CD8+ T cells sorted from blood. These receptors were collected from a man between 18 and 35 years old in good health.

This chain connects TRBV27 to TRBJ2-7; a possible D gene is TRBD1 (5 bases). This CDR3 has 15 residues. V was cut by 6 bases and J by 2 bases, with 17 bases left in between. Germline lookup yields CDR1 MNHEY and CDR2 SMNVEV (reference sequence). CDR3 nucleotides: TGTGCCAGCAGCCCTACAGGTGAGAGAACCTACGAGCAGTACTTC. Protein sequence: CASSPTGERTYEQYF.

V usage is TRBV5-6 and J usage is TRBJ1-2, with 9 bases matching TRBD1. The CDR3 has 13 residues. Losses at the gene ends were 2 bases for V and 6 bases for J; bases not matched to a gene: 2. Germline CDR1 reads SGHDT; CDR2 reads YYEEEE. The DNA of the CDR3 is TGTGCCAGCAGCTTCGGGACAGGGAATGGCTACACCTTC. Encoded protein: CASSFGTGNGYTF.

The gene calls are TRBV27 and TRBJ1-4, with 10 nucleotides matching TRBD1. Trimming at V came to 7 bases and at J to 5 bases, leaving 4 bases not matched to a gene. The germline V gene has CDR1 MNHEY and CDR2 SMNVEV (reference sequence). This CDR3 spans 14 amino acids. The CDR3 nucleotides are TGTGCCAGCACCCAGACAGGGGGCAATGAAAAACTGTTTTTT. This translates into CASTQTGGNEKLFF. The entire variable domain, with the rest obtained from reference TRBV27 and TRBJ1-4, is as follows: EAQVTQNPRYLITVTGKKLTVTCSQNMNHEYMSWYRQDPGLGLRQIYYSMNVEVTDKGDVPEGYKVSRKEKRNFPLILESPSPNQTSLYFCASTQTGGNEKLFFGSGTQLSVL.

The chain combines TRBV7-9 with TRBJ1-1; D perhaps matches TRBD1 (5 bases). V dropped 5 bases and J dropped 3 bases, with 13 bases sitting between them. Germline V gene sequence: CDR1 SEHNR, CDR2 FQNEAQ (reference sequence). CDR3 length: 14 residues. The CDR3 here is CASSPVLGDTEAFF. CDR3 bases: TGTGCCAGCAGCCCCGTTTTGGGGGACACTGAAGCTTTCTTT.

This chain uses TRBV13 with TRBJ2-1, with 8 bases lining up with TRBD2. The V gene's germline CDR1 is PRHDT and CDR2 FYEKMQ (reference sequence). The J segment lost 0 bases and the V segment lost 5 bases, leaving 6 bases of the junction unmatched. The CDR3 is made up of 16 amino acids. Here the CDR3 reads CASSGFSGDSYNEQFF. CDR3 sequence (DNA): TGTGCCAGCAGCGGGTTTAGCGGGGACTCCTACAATGAGCAGTTCTTC.

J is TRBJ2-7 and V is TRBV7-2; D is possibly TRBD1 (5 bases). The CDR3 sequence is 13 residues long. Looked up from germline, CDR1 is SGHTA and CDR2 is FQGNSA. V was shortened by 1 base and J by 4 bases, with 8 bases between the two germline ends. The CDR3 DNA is TGTGCCAGCAGCTTAGTCGACAGATACGAGCAGTACTTC. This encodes CASSLVDRYEQYF.

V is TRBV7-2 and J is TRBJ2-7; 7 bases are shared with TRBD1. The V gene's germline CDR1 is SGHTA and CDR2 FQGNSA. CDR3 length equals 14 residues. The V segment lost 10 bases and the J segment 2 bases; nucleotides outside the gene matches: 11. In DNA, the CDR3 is TGTGCCACCCGGAATCGGGACAGAGCCTACGAGCAGTACTTC. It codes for CATRNRDRAYEQYF.

CDR3 loop: CASSSRTAKTQETQYF. As DNA, the CDR3 is TGTGCCAGCAGCTCGCGGACAGCAAAGACCCAAGAGACCCAGTACTTC. V is TRBV7-9 and J is TRBJ2-5, with D possibly TRBD1 on 6 matching bases. The CDR3 is 16 amino acids. V was pared by 4 bases and J by 1 base, with 16 bases between. The V gene's germline CDR1 is SEHNR and CDR2 FQNEAQ (reference sequence).

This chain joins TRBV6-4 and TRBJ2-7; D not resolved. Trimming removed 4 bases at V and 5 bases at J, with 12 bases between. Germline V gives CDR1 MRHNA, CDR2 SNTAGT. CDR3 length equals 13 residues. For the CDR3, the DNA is TGTGCCAGCAGTGTCCCAGCCGGGCACGAGCAGTACTTC. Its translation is CASSVPAGHEQYF.

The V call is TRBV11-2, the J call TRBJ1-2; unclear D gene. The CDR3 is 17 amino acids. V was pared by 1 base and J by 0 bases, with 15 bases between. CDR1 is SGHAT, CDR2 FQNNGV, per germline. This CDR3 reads CASSLGNAPLANYGYTF. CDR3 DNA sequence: TGTGCCAGCAGCTTAGGGAACGCACCTTTAGCTAACTATGGCTACACCTTC. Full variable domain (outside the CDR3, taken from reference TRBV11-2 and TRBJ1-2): EAGVAQSPRYKIIEKRQSVAFWCNPISGHATLYWYQQILGQGPKLLIQFQNNGVVDDSQLPKDRFSAERLKGVDSTLKIQPAKLEDSAVYLCASSLGNAPLANYGYTFGSGTRLTVV.

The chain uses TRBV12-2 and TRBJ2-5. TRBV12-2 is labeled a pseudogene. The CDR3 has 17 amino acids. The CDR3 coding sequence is TGTGCAAGTCGCTTCCATGCACACGGGGGCAGGCAAGAGACCCAGTACTTC. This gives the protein CASRFHAHGGRQETQYF.

CDR3 in DNA: TGCGCCAGCAGCCAGGATATTGAAGCCGAACTGTTTTTT. This translates into CASSQDIEAELFF. The chain recombines TRBV4-3 with TRBJ1-4, with no clear D. Germline V gives CDR1 LGHNA, CDR2 YSLEER. Trimming stripped 3 bases from V and 12 bases from J, with 14 bases between. The CDR3 is made up of 13 amino acids.

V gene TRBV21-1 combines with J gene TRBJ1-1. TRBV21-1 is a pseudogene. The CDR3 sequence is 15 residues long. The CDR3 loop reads CASSNSLPGNTEAFF. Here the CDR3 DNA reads TGTGCCAGCAGCAATAGTCTTCCGGGGAACACTGAAGCTTTCTTT.

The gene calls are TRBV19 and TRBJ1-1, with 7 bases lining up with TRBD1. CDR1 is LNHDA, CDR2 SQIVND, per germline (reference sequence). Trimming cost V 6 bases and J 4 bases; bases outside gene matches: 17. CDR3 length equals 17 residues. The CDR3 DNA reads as TGTGCCAGTAGCTATCGTCCGACAGGGAGGTTGTTCACTGAAGCTTTCTTT. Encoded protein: CASSYRPTGRLFTEAFF.